This T cell receptor beta chain was identified during a study of T cell changes during pregnancy in multiple sclerosis. TCRdb's copy holds only in-frame clones and misses some; the assay was immunoSEQ multiplex PCR. The sample holds around 38,000 clones; around 90% are singletons and the top ten take approximately 5%. Trimming cost V 1 base and J 4 bases; bases outside gene matches: 1. The CDR3 is 15 amino acids. Germline-derived CDR1 and CDR2 are SEHNR and FQNEAQ (reference sequence). The receptor's source is a female donor with multiple sclerosis, enrolled in a pregnancy study. This material consisted of CD8+ T cells from peripheral blood mononuclear cells, taken in the third trimester of pregnancy. The chain carries TRBV7-9 and TRBJ2-1; TRBD1 matches at 10 bases. CDR3 bases: TGTGCCAGCAGCTTAGGGGGACAGGGGTACAATGAGCAGTTCTTC. Its protein product is CASSLGGQGYNEQFF. The entire variable domain, with the rest obtained from reference TRBV7-9 and TRBJ2-1, is as follows: DTGVSQNPRHKITKRGQNVTFRCDPISEHNRLYWYRQTLGQGPEFLTYFQNEAQLEKSRLLSDRFSAERPKGSFSTLEIQRTEQGDSAMYLCASSLGGQGYNEQFFGPGTRLTVL.